This entry lists 9 T cell receptor beta chains sequenced from one sample in a study of prognosis after radiotherapy for stage I lung cancer. Amplicons of TCR beta CDR3 were generated from genomic DNA by two-round multiplex PCR. TRBV and TRBJ genes each had their own specific primers in first-round PCR. TCRdb re-analysed the multiplex PCR reads in MiXCR, keeping a single row per CDR3 protein. Here the sample spans around 31,000 distinct CDR3 sequences, over 45% being singletons. The specimen comprised PBMCs, sampled before or after stereotactic body radiation therapy (not recorded which). These receptors originate from a donor aged 50 or older with non-small cell lung cancer.

The rearrangement uses TRBV2 and TRBJ2-1; TRBD2 matches at 7 bases. Germline V CDR1 and CDR2: SNHLY, FYNNEI. The V segment lost 11 bases and the J segment 3 bases; nucleotides outside the gene matches: 4. The CDR3 totals 12 residues. CDR3 DNA sequence: TGTGCCGGCGGGGGAAACTACAATGAGCAGTTCTTC. This gives the protein CAGGGNYNEQFF. The variable domain in full, completed from reference TRBV2 and TRBJ2-1, reads EPEVTQTPSHQVTQMGQEVILRCVPISNHLYFYWYRQILGQKVEFLVSFYNNEISEKSEIFDDQFSVERPDGSNFTLKIRSTKLEDSAMYFCAGGGNYNEQFFGPGTRLTVL.

About this clonotype: At one end, the junction sequence differs from germline, possibly due to a read error. V gene TRBV2 combines with J gene TRBJ2-2, with D tentatively TRBD2 (5 bases). CDR3 size: 15 residues. Germline assignment: CDR1 SNHLY and CDR2 FYNNEI. The CDR3 protein is CASSGRGWNTGEPFF. The CDR3 region has the DNA TGTGCCAGCAGTGGGAGAGGGTGGAACACCGGTGAGCCGTTTTTT.

Notes on this clonotype: The CDR3 does not close with the conserved phenylalanine or tryptophan, likely indicating a read error. The V call is TRBV5-1, the J call TRBJ1-2, with a weak D call TRBD1 (5 bases). V was trimmed by 5 bases and J by 0 bases, leaving 11 bases between them. Germline CDR1 is SGHRS and CDR2 is YFSETQ. There are 14 residues in the CDR3. As DNA, the CDR3 is TGCGCCAGCAGGGAGGGGATCCCTAACTATGGCTACACCATT. Amino acids: CASREGIPNYGYTI.

In this sample, this clonotype turned up many times. This chain connects TRBV5-1 to TRBJ2-7, with D maybe TRBD1 (6 bases). From germline, CDR1 is SGHRS and CDR2 YFSETQ. V shed 2 bases and J shed 6 bases, with 18 bases lying between them. The CDR3 spans 15 residues. In DNA, the CDR3 is TGCGCCAGCAGCTTCCTATCCTTGGACAGCGGCGAGCAGTACTTC. Its protein is CASSFLSLDSGEQYF.

This clonotype is medium-sized within its sample. The chain has TRBV27 and TRBJ2-7; D is unresolved. V was pared by 4 bases and J by 3 bases, with 16 bases between. The CDR3 length is 15 residues. Germline V gene lookup returns CDR1 MNHEY and CDR2 SMNVEV (reference sequence). The CDR3 sequence is CASSSIRAKYYEQYF. CDR3 DNA: TGTGCCAGCAGTTCTATCCGGGCCAAGTACTACGAGCAGTACTTC.

Many counts were recorded for this clonotype. The CDR3 reads CASSYTEGAEAFF. The DNA of the CDR3 is TGTGCCAGCAGCTATACTGAGGGCGCTGAAGCTTTCTTT. V is TRBV7-6 and J is TRBJ1-1; D ambiguous. The V and J ends lost 4 bases and 6 bases respectively, with 12 bases between them. This CDR3 spans 13 amino acids. Germline lookup yields CDR1 SGHVS and CDR2 FNYEAQ.

A word on this clonotype: This probably arose from a read error, given a far larger clone one base away. V usage is TRBV7-2 and J usage is TRBJ2-1; 13 bases match TRBD2. CDR3 length: 15 residues. Germline values: CDR1 SGHTA, CDR2 FQGNSA. The CDR3 loop is CASSLGLAGVNEQLF. CDR3 coding DNA: TGTGCCAGCAGCCTAGGACTAGCGGGAGTGAATGAGCAGCTCTTC.

Comment on this clonotype: A far larger clone is one nucleotide away, so this likely arose from a read error. CDR3 loop: CACSDSGVYGYTF. The DNA of the CDR3 is TGTGCCTGTTCCGACAGTGGAGTCTATGGCTACACCTTC. J is TRBJ1-2 and V is TRBV6-4; D possibly corresponds to TRBD1 (5 bases). Per germline, CDR1 MRHNA and CDR2 SNTAGT. This CDR3 contains 13 residues. With 11 bases removed from V and 4 bases from J, the gap between germline ends came to 17 bases.

V and J are TRBV4-2 and TRBJ1-2, with D hard to call. V was trimmed by 0 bases and J by 7 bases, leaving 15 bases between them. The CDR3 loop spans 15 amino acids. CDR1 and CDR2 from the germline V gene are LGHNA and YNFKEQ. The CDR3 DNA sequence: TGTGCCAGCAGCCAAGACCATGGCAGGAGCGGTGGCTACACCTTC. It codes for CASSQDHGRSGGYTF.